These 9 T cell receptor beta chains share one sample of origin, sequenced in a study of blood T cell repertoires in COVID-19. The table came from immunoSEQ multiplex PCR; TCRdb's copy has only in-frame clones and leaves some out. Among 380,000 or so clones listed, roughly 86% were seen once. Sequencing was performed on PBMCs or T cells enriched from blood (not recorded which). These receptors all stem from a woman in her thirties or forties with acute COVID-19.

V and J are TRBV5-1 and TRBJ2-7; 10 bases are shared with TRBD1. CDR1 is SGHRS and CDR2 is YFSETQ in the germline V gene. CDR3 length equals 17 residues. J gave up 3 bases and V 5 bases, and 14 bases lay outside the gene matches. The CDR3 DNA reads TGCGCCAGCAGGCCATCACCGGGACAGGGGCCGGGCTACGAGCAGTACTTC. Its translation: CASRPSPGQGPGYEQYF.

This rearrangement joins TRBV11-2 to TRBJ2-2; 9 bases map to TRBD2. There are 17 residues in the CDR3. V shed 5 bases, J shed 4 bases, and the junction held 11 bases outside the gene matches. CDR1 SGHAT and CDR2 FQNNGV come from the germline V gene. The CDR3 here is CASSARGAGGLTGELFF. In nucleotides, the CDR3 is TGTGCCAGCAGCGCAAGAGGCGCGGGGGGGCTCACCGGGGAGCTGTTTTTT.

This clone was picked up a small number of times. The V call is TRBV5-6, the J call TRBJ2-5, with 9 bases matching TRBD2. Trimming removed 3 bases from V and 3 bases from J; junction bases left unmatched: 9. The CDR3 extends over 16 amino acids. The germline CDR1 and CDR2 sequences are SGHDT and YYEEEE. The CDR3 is CASSSDLRTSEETQYF. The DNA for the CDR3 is TGTGCCAGCAGCTCAGACCTCAGGACTAGCGAAGAGACCCAGTACTTC.

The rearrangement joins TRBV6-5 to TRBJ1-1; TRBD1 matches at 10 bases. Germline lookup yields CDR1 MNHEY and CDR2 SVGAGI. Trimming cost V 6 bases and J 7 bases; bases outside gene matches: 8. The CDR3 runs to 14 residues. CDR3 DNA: TGTGCCAGCAGCCGGATGGACAGGGGGTTTGAAGCTTTCTTT. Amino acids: CASSRMDRGFEAFF.

Here the CDR3 DNA reads TGTGCCAGCACCCCAAAGGGGTGGACTGAAGCTTTCTTT. Its protein is CASTPKGWTEAFF. J is TRBJ1-1 and V is TRBV12-3 or TRBV12-4; weak D call: TRBD1 (5 bases). The CDR3 covers 13 residues. V shed 7 bases and J shed 5 bases, with 14 bases lying between them.

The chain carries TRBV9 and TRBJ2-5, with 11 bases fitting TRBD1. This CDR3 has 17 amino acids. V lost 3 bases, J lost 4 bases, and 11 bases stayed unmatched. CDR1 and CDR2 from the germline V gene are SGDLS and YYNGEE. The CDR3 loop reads CASSAVSGTGGSETQYF. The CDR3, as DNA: TGTGCCAGCAGCGCCGTGAGTGGGACAGGGGGTTCAGAGACCCAGTACTTC.

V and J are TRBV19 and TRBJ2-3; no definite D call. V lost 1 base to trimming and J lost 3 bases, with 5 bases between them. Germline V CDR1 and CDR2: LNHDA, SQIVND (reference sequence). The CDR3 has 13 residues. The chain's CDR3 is CASSIVFTDTQYF. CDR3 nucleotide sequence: TGTGCCAGTAGTATAGTATTTACAGATACGCAGTATTTT.

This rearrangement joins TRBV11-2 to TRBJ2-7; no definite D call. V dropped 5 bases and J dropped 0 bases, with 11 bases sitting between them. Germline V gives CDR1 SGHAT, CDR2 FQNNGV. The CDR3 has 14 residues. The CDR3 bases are TGTGCCAGCAGCGCCCGTGCTAACTCCTACGAGCAGTACTTC. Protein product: CASSARANSYEQYF. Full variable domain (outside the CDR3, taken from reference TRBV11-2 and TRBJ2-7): EAGVAQSPRYKIIEKRQSVAFWCNPISGHATLYWYQQILGQGPKLLIQFQNNGVVDDSQLPKDRFSAERLKGVDSTLKIQPAKLEDSAVYLCASSARANSYEQYFGPGTRLTVT.

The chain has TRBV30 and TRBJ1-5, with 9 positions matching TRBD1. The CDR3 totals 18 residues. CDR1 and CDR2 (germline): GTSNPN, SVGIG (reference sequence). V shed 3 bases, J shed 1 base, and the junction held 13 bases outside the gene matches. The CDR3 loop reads CAWSPPGTGFGSNQPQHF. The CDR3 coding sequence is TGTGCCTGGAGCCCCCCCGGGACAGGGTTTGGAAGCAATCAGCCCCAGCATTTT.